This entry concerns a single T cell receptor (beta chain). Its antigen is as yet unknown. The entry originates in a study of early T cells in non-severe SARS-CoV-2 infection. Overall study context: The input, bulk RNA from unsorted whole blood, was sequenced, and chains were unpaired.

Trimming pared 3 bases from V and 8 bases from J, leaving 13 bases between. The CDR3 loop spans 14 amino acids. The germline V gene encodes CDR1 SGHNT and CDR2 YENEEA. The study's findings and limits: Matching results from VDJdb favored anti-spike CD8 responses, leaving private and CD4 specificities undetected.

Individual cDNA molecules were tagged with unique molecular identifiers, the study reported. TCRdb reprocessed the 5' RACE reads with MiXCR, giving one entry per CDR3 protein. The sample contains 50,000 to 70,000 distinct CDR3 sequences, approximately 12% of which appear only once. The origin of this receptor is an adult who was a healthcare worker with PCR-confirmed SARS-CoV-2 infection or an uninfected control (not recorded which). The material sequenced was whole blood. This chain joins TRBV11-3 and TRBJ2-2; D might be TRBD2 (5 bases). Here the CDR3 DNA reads TGTGCCAGCAGCTTCGGGGAGAGCGAAGGGGAGCTGTTTTTT. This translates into CASSFGESEGELFF.